These T cell receptor beta chains were read from a single sample in a study of OX40 agonist ivuxolimab in advanced cancers. Data came from immunoSEQ multiplex PCR; TCRdb stores just in-frame clones and leaves some out. This sample carries around 50,000 clones, nearly 80% of them seen once, and the ten largest clones take 6.5% to 9.5%. Sequencing used CD4+ or CD8+ T cells sorted from blood, obtained in a trial of the OX40 agonist ivuxolimab. These receptor sequences come from an adult with an advanced solid tumor such as melanoma, head and neck, liver or kidney cancer. Each CDR3 is given with its conserved first and last residue. A D gene is named only where the DNA matches it firmly. A row's size may be missing; if present it is once, few, many or a size class.

J gene,D gene,clone size,V gene,CDR3 protein,CDR3 DNA
TRBJ2-7,TRBD2,NA,TRBV2,CASSFTSGRPREQYF,TGTGCCAGCAGTTTCACTAGCGGGAGACCTAGGGAGCAGTACTTC
TRBJ2-5,TRBD2,NA,TRBV2,CASSGTDRTSGIGETQYF,TGTGCCAGCAGTGGGACCGATAGGACTAGCGGGATTGGAGAGACCCAGTACTTC
TRBJ1-5,NA,NA,TRBV6-6,CASSYILGNQPQHF,TGTGCCAGCAGTTACATCCTGGGCAATCAGCCCCAGCATTTT
TRBJ1-2,NA,NA,TRBV12-2,CASRLELDRGNGYTF,TGTGCAAGTCGCTTAGAACTGGACAGGGGTAATGGCTACACCTTC
TRBJ2-5,NA,NA,TRBV6-5,CASSYPGQETQYF,TGTGCCAGCAGTTACCCAGGACAAGAGACCCAGTACTTC
TRBJ1-1,TRBD1,NA,TRBV5-4,CASSLVGGTVNTEAFF,TGTGCCAGCAGCTTGGTTGGGGGGACAGTGAACACTGAAGCTTTCTTT
TRBJ2-1,TRBD2,NA,TRBV13,CASSPRVLAGNEQFF,TGTGCCAGCAGCCCACGGGTTCTAGCGGGCAATGAGCAGTTCTTC
TRBJ2-7,NA,NA,TRBV6-5,CASSYRLATGEQYF,TGTGCCAGCAGTTATAGACTCGCGACCGGCGAGCAGTACTTC
TRBJ2-1,TRBD2,NA,TRBV11-3,CASSSAGEGSNEQFF,TGTGCCAGCAGCTCAGCGGGAGAGGGGAGCAATGAGCAGTTCTTC
TRBJ1-4,NA,NA,TRBV10-1,CASSKRWGGQGNEKLFF,TGCGCCAGCAGTAAGCGGTGGGGGGGACAAGGTAATGAAAAACTGTTTTTT
TRBJ1-1,NA,NA,TRBV27,CASSLNGRGFTEAFF,TGTGCCAGCAGTTTAAACGGGAGGGGATTCACTGAAGCTTTCTTT
TRBJ1-2,NA,NA,TRBV7-9,CASSSEPGQNYGYTF,TGTGCCAGCAGCTCGGAACCTGGACAGAACTATGGCTACACCTTC
TRBJ2-1,NA,once,TRBV6-5,CASSYSRNYNEQFF,TGTGCCAGCAGTTACTCTAGAAACTACAATGAGCAGTTCTTC
TRBJ1-6,NA,NA,TRBV29-1,CSVQGSYNSPLHF,TGCAGCGTTCAAGGGTCCTATAATTCACCCCTCCACTTT
TRBJ1-1,NA,NA,TRBV9,CASSGPRGLDTEAFF,TGTGCCAGCAGCGGGCCGAGGGGATTAGACACTGAAGCTTTCTTT
TRBJ1-3,NA,large,TRBV4-1,CASSPGHAEGNTIYF,TGCGCCAGCAGCCCGGGACACGCCGAAGGAAACACCATATATTTT
TRBJ2-1,NA,NA,TRBV9,CASSATGTPNNEQFF,TGTGCCAGCAGCGCAACCGGGACTCCTAACAATGAGCAGTTCTTC
TRBJ2-1,NA,NA,TRBV4-1,CASSRGTSRTYNEQFF,TGCGCCAGCAGCCGTGGCACCTCGCGCACCTACAATGAGCAGTTCTTC
TRBJ2-1,NA,once,TRBV29-1,CSVVGGGDYNEQFF,TGCAGCGTTGTTGGCGGAGGTGACTACAATGAGCAGTTCTTC
TRBJ1-2,NA,NA,TRBV5-4,CASSLDGGRVYGYTF,TGTGCCAGCAGCTTGGATGGGGGGCGCGTCTATGGCTACACCTTC
TRBJ2-2,NA,NA,TRBV4-3,CASSHYRGELFF,TGCGCCAGCAGCCATTATCGCGGGGAGCTGTTTTTT
TRBJ2-5,TRBD2,NA,TRBV6-6,CASSYSGLAGRETQYF,TGTGCCAGCAGTTACTCGGGACTAGCGGGACGAGAGACCCAGTACTTC
TRBJ2-3,NA,NA,TRBV12-5,CASGLGQESTDTQYF,TGTGCTAGTGGTTTGGGACAGGAGAGCACAGATACGCAGTATTTT
TRBJ2-7,TRBD2,NA,TRBV7-2,CASRSSGGTYEQYF,TGTGCCAGCAGATCTAGCGGAGGTACCTACGAGCAGTACTTC
TRBJ1-1,NA,NA,TRBV10-3,CAISDQTDTTEAFF,TGTGCCATCAGTGACCAGACAGACACCACTGAAGCTTTCTTT
TRBJ1-1,NA,NA,TRBV6-6,CASSWIKNTEAFF,TGTGCCAGCAGCTGGATAAAGAACACTGAAGCTTTCTTT
TRBJ2-5,NA,NA,TRBV5-6,CASSLLGPETQYF,TGTGCCAGCAGCTTGTTGGGGCCGGAGACCCAGTACTTC
TRBJ1-2,NA,NA,TRBV30,CAWRSKAAYGYTF,TGTGCCTGGAGATCTAAAGCAGCCTATGGCTACACCTTC
TRBJ2-5,TRBD2,NA,TRBV30,CAWSVLAGLAYF,TGTGCCTGGAGTGTATTAGCGGGCCTGGCCTACTTC
TRBJ1-1,NA,NA,TRBV7-2,CASSLMGGTEAFF,TGTGCCAGCAGCTTAATGGGGGGCACTGAAGCTTTCTTT
TRBJ2-7,NA,NA,TRBV27,CASSYRVGTHTSYEQYF,TGTGCCAGCAGTTATCGGGTAGGGACTCACACTTCCTACGAGCAGTACTTC
TRBJ1-2,NA,NA,TRBV5-1,CASSLQTENYGYTF,TGCGCCAGCAGCCTCCAGACAGAAAACTATGGCTACACCTTC